The present T cell receptor (beta chain) was sequenced within a study of blood T cell repertoires in COVID-19 (dated by TCRdb to 2018 to 2020). For context, the study as a whole: The collaborator samples originated in the United States, Italy and Spain and spanned the acute and convalescent phases of COVID-19. The material from the prospective study consisted of cDNA or gDNA derived from T cells, B-cell-depleted T cells, or PBMCs. The dataset comprised deeply sampled blood TCRbeta repertoires from subjects exposed to, actively infected with, or recovered from COVID-19. The repertoires were made available in a free public database intended to serve as a resource for research on the immune response to SARS-CoV-2. The samples were drawn from two sources: the first 160 participants of the ongoing ImmuneRACE study, and over 1,000 subjects contributed by 6 global collaborators. Sample metadata almost always included a de-identified subject ID, COVID-19 status, age in years and sex. Where available, HLA class I and class II types were obtained from metadata supplied by the sample provider rather than from assay-based typing.

The CDR3 goes from the cysteine to the phenylalanine over 16 residues. Just the 48-base CDR3 DNA is kept, in frame starting at base 1. CDR1 is given as MGHDK and CDR2 as SYGVNS, both from the germline V gene. Germline trimming: 5 bases from V, 1 base from J; junction bases outside gene matches: 3. Broad study findings and their caveats: The quantity of clinical and demographic metadata differed by source and by participant and was supplied without curation.

Concerning this clone itself: Its antigen remains undetermined. There are no base qualities to consult, and no much larger clone falls within one base.

Each collaborating institution followed its own protocols to collect whole blood in K2EDTA tubes. Collaborator samples were shipped for TCRbeta analysis as frozen whole blood, isolated PBMCs, or DNA extracted from either sample type. The immunoSEQ Assay, a bias-controlled multiplex PCR, was used to amplify TCRbeta CDR3 regions from genomic DNA. In the original analysis: Within the assay, amplification of reference gene primers was used to estimate how many nucleated cells each sample contained. To quantify the absolute abundance of each unique TCRbeta CDR3 rearrangement, sequence reads were collapsed and filtered. For each sample, productive Simpson clonality was calculated as the square root of Simpson's diversity index across productive rearrangements. In its TCRdb copy, this immuneACCESS table keeps in-frame sequences only and misses some clones. Where compared with another copy, unresolved V genes explain less than half of these, and the others have no known cause. V and J calls and clone size are given by that table; D and trimming were obtained from the DNA. This sample comprises some 320,000 clones, 65% to 90% of them detected only once. Roughly 7% of the sample goes to the ten largest clones.

The receptor chain draws on TRBV25-1 and TRBJ2-3, and 13 junctional nucleotides match TRBD2. The source is a human donor in a cohort sampled during active COVID-19. Input material: peripheral blood. The CDR3 sequence is CASSPGTSGGTDTQYF. The nucleotide sequence reads as follows: TGTGCCAGCAGTCCCGGGACTAGCGGGGGCACAGATACGCAGTATTTT.